This is a list of T cell receptor beta chains from one sample in a study of cytomegalovirus exposure and HLA in healthy donors. The table came from immunoSEQ multiplex PCR; TCRdb's copy has only in-frame clones and leaves some out. The table has 160,000 or so clones, around nine tenths seen once. Source material: PBMCs. The source is a woman aged 25 to 39 in good health and CMV-seronegative. Each CDR3 is given with its conserved first and last residue. The D gene is left open where the match is weak. Part of the rows lack a size; the others show once, few, many or a class for expanded clones.

v_gene	j_gene	d_gene	abundance	CDR3aa	CDR3nt
TRBV30	TRBJ1-5	TRBD1	once	CAWSRFETGGRGNQPQHF	TGTGCCTGGAGTCGCTTCGAAACAGGGGGACGGGGCAATCAGCCCCAGCATTTT
TRBV5-1	TRBJ2-7	-	-	CASTLGTSTYEQYF	TGCGCCAGCACCTTGGGAACATCGACCTACGAGCAGTACTTC
TRBV2	TRBJ1-5	-	-	CASRRFRDPNSNQPQHF	TGTGCCAGCAGACGGTTCCGGGATCCTAATAGCAATCAGCCCCAGCATTTT
TRBV19	TRBJ1-2	TRBD1	-	CASSSWTGDGYGYTF	TGTGCCAGTAGTTCTTGGACAGGGGATGGCTATGGCTACACCTTC
TRBV30	TRBJ2-7	TRBD2	-	CAVTSGGGFYEQYF	TGTGCCGTAACTAGCGGGGGGGGCTTCTACGAGCAGTACTTC
TRBV7-2	TRBJ1-2	-	-	CASSLQAGLFGYTF	TGTGCCAGCAGCTTACAGGCAGGGCTATTCGGCTACACCTTC
TRBV30	TRBJ1-5	TRBD1	once	CAWKGRGRAQPQHF	TGTGCCTGGAAGGGCAGGGGGCGTGCTCAGCCCCAGCATTTT
TRBV7-9	TRBJ1-4	-	-	CASSWDDAGGWEKLFF	TGTGCCAGCAGCTGGGACGACGCCGGGGGTTGGGAAAAACTGTTTTTT
TRBV6-5	TRBJ1-2	-	-	CASSFSRGVDGYTF	TGTGCCAGCAGTTTTTCTCGGGGGGTGGATGGCTACACCTTC
TRBV5-1	TRBJ2-4	TRBD1	-	CASSETTGGAIQYF	TGCGCCAGCAGCGAAACGACAGGGGGGGCCATTCAGTACTTC
TRBV6-5	TRBJ1-2	-	-	CASSTRARGAYGYTF	TGTGCCAGCAGTACTCGGGCCAGGGGTGCATATGGCTACACCTTC
TRBV7-6	TRBJ2-7	-	-	CASSLDVGLYEQYF	TGTGCCAGCAGCTTAGATGTGGGCCTATACGAGCAGTACTTC
TRBV4-1	TRBJ1-1	-	-	CASSQNPGAEAFF	TGCGCCAGCAGCCAAAACCCGGGGGCTGAAGCTTTCTTT
TRBV20-1	TRBJ1-2	-	few	CSAREGDGYTF	TGCAGTGCCAGAGAAGGGGATGGCTACACCTTC
TRBV30	TRBJ2-1	TRBD2	-	CAWSLGGGYNEQFF	TGTGCCTGGAGCCTCGGGGGGGGGTACAATGAGCAGTTCTTC
TRBV11-2	TRBJ2-1	TRBD1	-	CASSIRQGNSYNEQFF	TGTGCCAGCAGCATTCGACAGGGCAACTCCTACAATGAGCAGTTCTTC
TRBV5-5	TRBJ2-2	-	-	CASSFILGGELFF	TGTGCCAGCAGCTTCATCCTAGGCGGGGAGCTGTTTTTT
TRBV7-7	TRBJ1-2	-	-	CASSFLRGMDGYTF	TGTGCCAGCAGCTTTCTTAGGGGGATGGATGGCTACACCTTC
TRBV6-1	TRBJ1-6	-	-	CASRPQGSYNSPLHF	TGTGCCAGCAGACCACAGGGCTCCTATAATTCACCCCTCCACTTT